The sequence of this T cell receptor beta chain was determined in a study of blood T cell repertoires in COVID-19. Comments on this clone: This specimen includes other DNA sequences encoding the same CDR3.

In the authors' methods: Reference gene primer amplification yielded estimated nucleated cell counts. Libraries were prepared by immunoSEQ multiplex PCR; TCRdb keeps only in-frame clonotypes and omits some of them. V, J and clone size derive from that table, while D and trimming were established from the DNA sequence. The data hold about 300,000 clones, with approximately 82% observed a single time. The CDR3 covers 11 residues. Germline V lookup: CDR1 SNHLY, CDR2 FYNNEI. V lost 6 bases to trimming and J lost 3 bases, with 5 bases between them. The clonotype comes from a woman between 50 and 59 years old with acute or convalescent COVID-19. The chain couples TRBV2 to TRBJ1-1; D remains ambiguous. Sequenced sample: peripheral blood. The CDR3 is CASSGDTEAFF. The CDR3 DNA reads TGTGCCAGCAGCGGGGACACTGAAGCTTTCTTT. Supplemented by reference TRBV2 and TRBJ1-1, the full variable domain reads EPEVTQTPSHQVTQMGQEVILRCVPISNHLYFYWYRQILGQKVEFLVSFYNNEISEKSEIFDDQFSVERPDGSNFTLKIRSTKLEDSAMYFCASSGDTEAFFGQGTRLTVV.